These 5 T cell receptor beta chains share one sample of origin, sequenced in a study of blood T cell repertoires in COVID-19. The protocol was immunoSEQ multiplex PCR, while the TCRdb copy is restricted to in-frame clones and leaves out a portion. This repertoire shows roughly 330,000 clones, about 87% found once; its top ten account for about 5%. The sequenced sample was PBMCs or T cells enriched from blood (not recorded which). Receptor source: a man under 40 who had recovered from COVID-19.

This rearrangement joins TRBV6-7 to TRBJ2-3; unclear D gene. TRBV6-7 is sorted into the ORF group, with uncertain function. CDR3 length equals 15 residues. V lost 9 bases and J lost 3, with 19 bases in between. CDR3 region: CARRLGPWATDTQYF. The CDR3 DNA is TGTGCCAGAAGGCTTGGCCCCTGGGCTACAGATACGCAGTATTTT.

This clone was counted once. The J gene is TRBJ1-6, the V gene TRBV28, with 8 bases identical to TRBD1. Germline assignment: CDR1 MDHEN and CDR2 SYDVKM. This CDR3 region has 15 residues. The V segment lost 2 bases and the J segment 6 bases; nucleotides outside the gene matches: 3. CDR3 amino acids: CASSLRGQGNSPLHF. The CDR3 DNA is TGTGCCAGCAGTTTAAGAGGACAGGGTAATTCACCCCTCCACTTT. Full variable domain (outside the CDR3, taken from reference TRBV28 and TRBJ1-6): DVKVTQSSRYLVKRTGEKVFLECVQDMDHENMFWYRQDPGLGLRLIYFSYDVKMKEKGDIPEGYSVSREKKERFSLILESASTNQTSMYLCASSLRGQGNSPLHFGNGTRLTVT.

J is TRBJ2-3 and V is TRBV7-3; 10 bases align to TRBD2. V was pared by 4 bases and J by 0 bases, with 4 bases of the junction left unmatched. This CDR3 spans 16 amino acids. Germline V gene data show CDR1 as SGHTA and CDR2 as FQGTGA. The CDR3 here is CASSSIAGGSTDTQYF. For the CDR3, the DNA is TGTGCCAGCAGCTCTATAGCGGGGGGTAGCACAGATACGCAGTATTTT.

The rearrangement joins TRBV2 to TRBJ2-7; TRBD2 aligns across 11 bases. Germline assignment: CDR1 SNHLY and CDR2 FYNNEI. CDR3 length: 19 residues. V shed 6 bases and J 3 bases; nucleotides not matched to a gene: 19. The CDR3 coding sequence is TGTGCCAGCAGACCCCCGCAGGGTCTAGCGGGGGGACTAATCTACGAGCAGTACTTC. It codes for CASRPPQGLAGGLIYEQYF. The whole variable domain, filled in from reference TRBV2 and TRBJ2-7, reads EPEVTQTPSHQVTQMGQEVILRCVPISNHLYFYWYRQILGQKVEFLVSFYNNEISEKSEIFDDQFSVERPDGSNFTLKIRSTKLEDSAMYFCASRPPQGLAGGLIYEQYFGPGTRLTVT.

This clone is a singleton in its sample. The V and J genes are TRBV11-2 and TRBJ1-2, with D tentatively TRBD1 (6 bases). CDR1 SGHAT and CDR2 FQNNGV come from the germline V gene. The CDR3 has 15 residues. Trimming cost V 7 bases and J 7 bases, with 22 bases left between them. For the CDR3, the DNA is TGTGCCAGCAATAACAGGGTGCGGAGGAGTCCTGGCTACACCTTC. As protein: CASNNRVRRSPGYTF.